This TCR beta chain was observed in a study of lymphopenia after photon versus proton radiotherapy. Points from the study as a whole: After lymphocyte nadir, photon-treated repertoires showed oligoclonal expansion, especially CD8+ Temra. Proton therapy kept repertoires fairly stable, unlike photons, which gained effector/memory cells. Post-nadir TCR diversity decline inversely tracked overall survival among those who died.

Notes on this clone: The antigen is undetermined.

TCRdb's copy holds only in-frame clones and misses some; the assay was immunoSEQ multiplex PCR. Among over 5,500 clones listed, approximately 90% were seen once. This CDR3 region has 15 residues. V lost 5 bases and J lost 5, with 19 bases in between. CDR1 MDHEN and CDR2 SYDVKM come from the germline V gene. This chain links TRBV28 with TRBJ2-7, with a tentative D call TRBD1 (6 bases). This receptor was taken from a man aged 55 to 70 with cholangiocarcinoma. The input for sequencing was peripheral blood, taken from a patient treated with photon-based radiotherapy. CDR3 in DNA: TGTGCCAGCAGTACAAACGTGGACAGCGACAACGAGCAGTACTTC. Translated: CASSTNVDSDNEQYF. Full variable domain (remainder filled in from reference TRBV28 and TRBJ2-7): DVKVTQSSRYLVKRTGEKVFLECVQDMDHENMFWYRQDPGLGLRLIYFSYDVKMKEKGDIPEGYSVSREKKERFSLILESASTNQTSMYLCASSTNVDSDNEQYFGPGTRLTVT.